The 23 T cell receptor beta chains below all came from one sample that was sequenced in a study of T cells in Graves' hyperthyroidism and ophthalmopathy. Amplification targeted TCR beta CDR3 regions from RNA transcripts. Researchers ran a first-round RT-PCR on the TCR CDR3 using the HTBI primer set. TCRdb independently ran MiXCR on the multiplex PCR reads; one entry per CDR3 protein. In the table there are some 500,000 distinct CDR3 sequences, approximately 25% of which are singletons. The material sequenced was blood. Source of these receptors: a woman aged 25-40 years with Graves' ophthalmopathy.

The chain has TRBV12-3 or TRBV12-4 and TRBJ2-3; unclear D gene. Trimming cost V 0 bases and J 6 bases, with 7 bases left between them. The CDR3 consists of 13 residues. CDR3 in amino acids: CASSLAGSDTQYF. CDR3 nucleotides: TGTGCCAGCAGTTTAGCCGGCTCCGATACGCAGTATTTT.

This clonotype occurred many times. The chain carries TRBV12-3 or TRBV12-4 and TRBJ1-5; 9 nucleotides line up with TRBD1. This CDR3 comprises 16 residues. With 6 bases clipped from V and 2 bases from J, the junction kept 8 bases outside the gene matches. DNA for the CDR3: TGTGCCAGCAGCCTGGGACAGGGCCAAGGCAATCAGCCCCAGCATTTT. Encoded protein: CASSLGQGQGNQPQHF.

This clonotype was recorded many times. The J gene is TRBJ2-2, the V gene TRBV27, with D possibly being TRBD1 (6 bases). In germline, CDR1 is MNHEY, CDR2 SMNVEV (reference sequence). Trimming cost V 5 bases and J 4 bases, with 14 bases left between them. The CDR3 extends over 15 amino acids. DNA of the CDR3: TGTGCCAGCAGTATTTCGGGACACTTCACCGGGGAGCTGTTTTTT. This encodes CASSISGHFTGELFF.

This clonotype appeared many times. This chain links TRBV6-2 or TRBV6-3 with TRBJ1-5; D might be TRBD1 (5 bases). The CDR3 consists of 15 residues. Germline-derived CDR1 and CDR2 are MNHEY and SVGEGT. Trimming took off 8 bases at V and 7 bases at J, with 21 bases between the two ends. CDR3 sequence (DNA): TGTGCCAGCGTGAAGGGGATGGGTCAAGCGCAGCCCCAGCATTTT. Amino acids: CASVKGMGQAQPQHF.

At least ten counts were recorded for this clonotype. The chain uses TRBV28 and TRBJ2-2; 8 positions match TRBD1. The length of the CDR3 is 14 residues. The V gene end was trimmed by 8 bases and the J gene end by 2 bases; junction bases not matched to a gene: 4. The germline V gene has CDR1 MDHEN and CDR2 SYDVKM. DNA of the CDR3: TGTGCCAGCTGGGCAGGGGGCAACACCGGGGAGCTGTTTTTT. It yields the protein CASWAGGNTGELFF.

This clonotype was seen ten or more times. The chain joins TRBV2 to TRBJ2-7; 8 bases map to TRBD1. Trimming removed 7 bases from V and 4 bases from J; junction bases left unmatched: 6. Germline V gene sequence: CDR1 SNHLY, CDR2 FYNNEI. The CDR3 runs 13 residues. The CDR3 is CASNGDRLYEQYF. In DNA form, the CDR3 reads TGTGCCAGCAATGGGGACAGGCTGTACGAGCAGTACTTC.

Concerning this clonotype: A much larger clonotype is one base distant, so this may be a read error. Lacking the conserved final phenylalanine or tryptophan, this CDR3 likely reflects a read error. The rearrangement joins TRBV7-3 to TRBJ2-5; D remains ambiguous. The CDR3 is made up of 15 amino acids. The V gene's germline CDR1 is SGHTA and CDR2 FQGTGA. Deletions cut 4 bases from V and 1 base from J, with 13 bases between. The CDR3 sequence: CASSWAGGFQETQYL. The CDR3 DNA follows: TGTGCCAGCAGCTGGGCAGGCGGCTTCCAAGAGACCCAGTACCTC.

There are many counts of this clonotype. The V gene is TRBV12-3 or TRBV12-4, the J gene TRBJ2-2; D is undetermined. The V gene lost 3 bases and the J gene lost 0 bases, with 11 bases spanning the gap. The CDR3 is made up of 16 amino acids. CDR3 in DNA: TGTGCCAGCAGTTTTCCCCAGGTGACGAACACCGGGGAGCTGTTTTTT. Its translation: CASSFPQVTNTGELFF.

This chain uses TRBV12-3 or TRBV12-4 with TRBJ1-2; no definite D call. With 3 bases removed from V and 4 bases from J, the gap between germline ends came to 9 bases. The CDR3 spans 13 residues. CDR3 nucleotides: TGTGCCAGCAGTTTGGATGGGCTCTATGGCTACACCTTC. Translation gives CASSLDGLYGYTF.

This clonotype was seen ten or more times. The rearrangement joins TRBV5-5 to TRBJ2-7; either TRBD1 or TRBD2 may supply D (6 bases each). The germline V and J ends were trimmed by 0 bases and 5 bases, with 12 bases remaining between them. Germline values: CDR1 SGHKS, CDR2 YYEKEE (reference sequence). CDR3 length: 14 residues. The CDR3 loop is CASSLVTGRNEQYF. The DNA for the CDR3 is TGTGCCAGCAGCTTGGTAACAGGGAGGAACGAGCAGTACTTC.

This clonotype was counted ten times or more. The chain links TRBV27 to TRBJ1-1, with D possibly matching TRBD1 (6 bases). The CDR3 runs to 20 residues. V lost 6 bases and J 1 base, leaving 30 bases between the germline ends. In germline, CDR1 is MNHEY, CDR2 SMNVEV (reference sequence). This CDR3 reads CASRFALFPGQRLANTEAFF. Written as DNA, the CDR3 is TGTGCCAGCAGATTCGCTTTATTCCCGGGACAACGATTAGCGAACACTGAAGCTTTCTTT.

The table lists this clonotype with a few counts. J is TRBJ2-7 and V is TRBV6-5; 9 bases fit TRBD2. Germline loops: CDR1 MNHEY, CDR2 SVGAGI. With 3 bases clipped from V and 4 bases from J, the junction kept 10 bases outside the gene matches. This CDR3 comprises 16 residues. Here the CDR3 reads CASSYGAGGHPYEQYF. The CDR3 region has the DNA TGTGCCAGCAGTTATGGAGCGGGGGGTCACCCGTACGAGCAGTACTTC.

The V and J genes are TRBV30 and TRBJ1-2, with D tentatively TRBD1 (5 bases). With 3 bases removed from V and 5 bases from J, the gap between germline ends came to 16 bases. The CDR3 runs 14 residues. CDR1 and CDR2 from the germline V gene are GTSNPN and SVGIG (reference sequence). The chain's CDR3 is CAWSRSGIGYGYTF. DNA for the CDR3: TGTGCCTGGAGCCGGTCAGGGATCGGGTATGGCTACACCTTC.

The V and J genes are TRBV6-1 and TRBJ1-1; D uncertain. Per germline, CDR1 MNHNS and CDR2 SASEGT. The CDR3 covers 14 residues. V dropped 7 bases and J dropped 1 base, with 13 bases sitting between them. The CDR3 DNA reads TGTGCCAGCACCCCAAGGATCGGGAACACTGAAGCTTTCTTT. This encodes CASTPRIGNTEAFF.

The V call is TRBV12-3 or TRBV12-4, the J call TRBJ1-2; 8 bases are shared with TRBD1. The J segment lost 0 bases and the V segment lost 5 bases, leaving 5 bases of the junction unmatched. The CDR3 totals 15 residues. CDR3 in DNA: TGTGCCAGCAGTCCAGGACAGGGATCTAACTATGGCTACACCTTC. It specifies CASSPGQGSNYGYTF.

There are many counts of this clonotype. This rearrangement joins TRBV20-1 to TRBJ2-7; D unresolved. Germline CDR1 and CDR2: DFQATT and SNEGSKA (reference sequence). The V and J ends lost 7 bases and 1 base respectively, with 11 bases between them. The CDR3 covers 12 residues. CDR3 in amino acids: CSVAPPSYEQYF. The CDR3 DNA reads as TGCAGTGTCGCGCCGCCTTCCTACGAGCAGTACTTC.

This clonotype has only one observation. This rearrangement joins TRBV7-3 to TRBJ2-5; D remains unclear. CDR1 and CDR2 (germline): SGHTA, FQGTGA. CDR3 size: 13 residues. Trimming took off 4 bases at V and 2 bases at J, with 8 bases between the two ends. This CDR3 reads CASSSRIQETQYF. The CDR3 coding sequence is TGTGCCAGCAGCTCCCGTATACAAGAGACCCAGTACTTC.

Many counts were recorded for this clonotype. The V call is TRBV12-3 or TRBV12-4, the J call TRBJ2-7; D may be TRBD1 or TRBD2 (5 bases each). V was cut by 3 bases and J by 1 base, with 13 bases left in between. The CDR3 is 15 amino acids. CDR3 bases: TGTGCCAGCAGTTTGGTCCAGGGACCATCCTACGAGCAGTACTTC. This codes for CASSLVQGPSYEQYF.

This chain uses TRBV30 with TRBJ1-1; D may be TRBD1 (5 bases). V lost 0 bases, J lost 0 bases, and 17 bases lay in between. Germline lookup yields CDR1 GTSNPN and CDR2 SVGIG (reference sequence). CDR3 size: 17 residues. CDR3 loop: CAWSVRRAGRMNTEAFF. The CDR3 region has the DNA TGTGCCTGGAGTGTACGCCGAGCAGGGCGCATGAACACTGAAGCTTTCTTT.

This clonotype was detected ten times or more. The chain uses TRBV7-8 and TRBJ2-7; D is unresolved. The V end lost 6 bases, the J end lost 7 bases, and 19 bases lay between the germline ends. CDR1 SGHVS and CDR2 FQNEAQ come from the germline V gene. The CDR3 is 14 amino acids. The CDR3 sequence is CASRPRRVNGEQYF. For the CDR3, the DNA is TGTGCCAGCAGACCACGACGGGTCAATGGGGAGCAGTACTTC.

This clonotype came up many times. The rearrangement joins TRBV11-2 to TRBJ1-1; D is ambiguous. Germline CDR1 reads SGHAT; CDR2 reads FQNNGV. The CDR3 is made up of 14 amino acids. Trimming left V 5 bases short and J 3 bases short, with 13 bases between. The CDR3 DNA follows: TGTGCCAGCAGCCCCTCGGCGGGGTACACTGAAGCTTTCTTT. Amino acids: CASSPSAGYTEAFF.

This clonotype was counted many times. This chain links TRBV7-9 with TRBJ1-3; D is unresolved. The CDR3 is 13 amino acids. The V gene's germline CDR1 is SEHNR and CDR2 FQNEAQ (reference sequence). Trimming removed 2 bases from V and 6 bases from J, with 8 bases in between. Here the CDR3 reads CASSLSGINTIYF. For the CDR3, the DNA is TGTGCCAGCAGCTTATCGGGGATAAACACCATATATTTT.

This clonotype was picked up many times. The chain carries TRBV11-2 and TRBJ2-5, with D tentatively TRBD1 (7 bases). The CDR3 is made up of 13 amino acids. In germline, CDR1 is SGHAT, CDR2 FQNNGV. The ends were cut back, 5 bases at V and 4 bases at J, with 11 bases in the middle. The CDR3 spells CASSQEGAETQYF. The CDR3 DNA reads as TGTGCCAGCAGCCAGGAGGGGGCAGAGACCCAGTACTTC.